Reported below is one T cell receptor beta chain. The antigen it binds to is not known. One base away there is no much larger clone; base qualities are not given. Libraries were prepared through the immunoSEQ multiplex PCR assay. Imported from immuneACCESS, the table was reduced by TCRdb to in-frame sequences with V and J called. These copies leave out some clones; in studies compared against another copy, an unresolved V gene accounts for under half, and the cause of the remainder is not known. The sample records tens of thousands of clones, around 90% of which are singletons. The ten largest make up over 0.5% of the sample. The data stem from a study of T cell changes during pregnancy in multiple sclerosis (dated by TCRdb to 2018 to 2020). A note on the overall study: In women with multiple sclerosis, the researchers looked at how the T cell repertoire shifted as pregnancy progressed.

This specimen was CD4+ T cells from peripheral blood mononuclear cells, taken in the first trimester of pregnancy. The sequence derives from a female donor with multiple sclerosis, enrolled in a pregnancy study.

The CDR3 amino acid sequence is: CASSFIARPRGSPLHF. Here is the DNA: TGTGCCAGCAGCTTTATCGCCCGACCCCGGGGTTCACCCCTCCACTTT. The sequence joins TRBV7-2 to TRBJ1-6; the D gene cannot be named for sure. CDR1 and CDR2 (SGHTA, FQGNSA) derive from the germline V gene. The trim is 3 bases for V and 9 bases for J, with a gap of 18 bases between the germline ends. The CDR3 goes from the cysteine to the phenylalanine over 16 residues. The read is trimmed to its CDR3 DNA, 48 bases read in frame from base 1.